This T cell receptor (beta chain) was retrieved from a study of blood T cell repertoires in COVID-19. For the study at large: COVID-19 samples, acute and convalescent, were from the United States, Italy and Spain.

Using immunoSEQ multiplex PCR, the repertoire was profiled, and TCRdb retains in-frame clones only, with some absent. The table has roughly 300,000 clones, over 75% seen once. The CDR3 consists of 16 residues. The V end was cut by 3 bases, the J end by 0 bases, with 12 bases between. CDR1 and CDR2 (germline): SNHLY, FYNNEI. The chain has TRBV2 and TRBJ1-3; D is uncertain. The source material was PBMCs or T cells enriched from blood (not recorded which). This clonotype was sampled from a woman aged 25 to 39 who had recovered from COVID-19. The CDR3 sequence: CASSDPRVPSGNTIYF. CDR3 in DNA: TGTGCCAGCAGTGATCCTCGCGTACCCTCTGGAAACACCATATATTTT.